A single sample is the source of the 30 T cell receptor beta chains below, sequenced in a study of blood T cells in healthy people across ages (dated by TCRdb to the mid-2010s). The protocol used for the library was 5' RACE. The data were produced on an Illumina HiSeq 2500. A second 7 to 11 cycle PCR used a sample-barcoded 5' primer and a J-beta primer mix. TCRdb passed the public sequencing reads through fastp at Q25 and MiXCR, retaining productive beta sequences. Identical CDR3 protein sequences are pooled into one entry, listed with their most common genes and DNA. For this sample there are around 1,700,000 distinct CDR3 sequences; under 30% appear just once. The ten top clones hold 7.7% of the sample. The sample consisted of blood. The source of these receptors is a woman under 40 in good health.

V gene TRBV4-1 combines with J gene TRBJ2-1; D may be TRBD2 (6 bases). V lost 0 bases, J lost 10 bases, and 22 bases lay in between. The V gene's germline CDR1 is MGHRA and CDR2 YSYEKL. The CDR3 is 17 residues long. The CDR3 DNA is TGCGCCAGCAGCCAAGATCAGGGCGGGGCACGGTGGGGCGAGCAGTTCTTC. Its protein product is CASSQDQGGARWGEQFF.

A few counts support this clonotype. V gene TRBV29-1 combines with J gene TRBJ2-2; no firm D call. The V gene's germline CDR1 is SQVTM and CDR2 ANQGSEA. CDR3 length: 17 residues. Trimming removed 0 bases from V and 0 bases from J, with 14 bases in between. In DNA, the CDR3 is TGCAGCGTTGAAGATCCGGGCAGGAGATCGAACACCGGGGAGCTGTTTTTT. Amino acids: CSVEDPGRRSNTGELFF.

V is TRBV5-1 and J is TRBJ1-2; D is ambiguous. The CDR3 runs to 14 residues. CDR1 is SGHRS, CDR2 YFSETQ, per germline. Trimming cost V 4 bases and J 3 bases, with 13 bases left between them. CDR3 region: CASSPESRDYGYTF. The CDR3 DNA reads as TGCGCCAGCAGCCCCGAGTCGCGGGACTATGGCTACACCTTC.

The gene calls are TRBV5-1 and TRBJ2-1, with TRBD2 matching over 11 bases. The CDR3 is made up of 15 amino acids. J was trimmed by 8 bases and V by 6 bases; bases with no gene match: 10. Germline V CDR1 and CDR2: SGHRS, YFSETQ. In DNA, the CDR3 is TGCGCCAGCATGCCTCTAGCGGGGGGAGGAGATGAGCAGTTCTTC. Translation gives CASMPLAGGGDEQFF.

This chain connects TRBV7-9 to TRBJ2-2, with 8 positions matching TRBD1. This CDR3 contains 16 residues. The germline V gene encodes CDR1 SEHNR and CDR2 FQNEAQ (reference sequence). The V gene end was trimmed by 2 bases and the J gene end by 5 bases; junction bases not matched to a gene: 7. DNA for the CDR3: TGTGCCAGCAGCTTAAAAAGGACAGGGTGGACCGGGGAGCTGTTTTTT. The encoded protein is CASSLKRTGWTGELFF.

This rearrangement joins TRBV7-2 to TRBJ2-5; D gene uncertain. CDR3 size: 12 residues. Trimming took off 2 bases at V and 7 bases at J, with 8 bases between the two ends. Germline CDR1 reads SGHTA; CDR2 reads FQGNSA. The CDR3 region is CASSLTHGTQYF. The CDR3 DNA follows: TGTGCCAGCAGCTTAACCCATGGGACCCAGTACTTC.

This clonotype was seen a few times. The V and J genes are TRBV12-3 or TRBV12-4 and TRBJ2-5, with TRBD2 identical over 10 bases. The V segment lost 7 bases and the J segment 4 bases; nucleotides outside the gene matches: 6. CDR3 size: 14 residues. CDR3 coding DNA: TGTGCCAGCACCCTAGCGGGGGTTGGAGAGACCCAGTACTTC. Its protein product is CASTLAGVGETQYF.

The chain is built from TRBV5-6 and TRBJ1-5; D possibly corresponds to TRBD1 (5 bases). Trimming left V 4 bases short and J 7 bases short, with 12 bases between. The CDR3 has 13 amino acids. CDR1 is SGHDT, CDR2 YYEEEE, per germline. The CDR3 nucleotides read TGTGCCAGCAGCCACCGGGACGAACAGCCCCAGCATTTT. Its translation is CASSHRDEQPQHF.

CDR3 sequence (DNA): TGCGCCAGCAGCCAAGTCAGGGCTAGGTACGAGCAGTACTTC. This translates into CASSQVRARYEQYF. The chain combines TRBV4-3 with TRBJ2-7; the D gene is possibly TRBD1 (5 bases). CDR1 is LGHNA, CDR2 YSLEER, per germline. The V gene lost 1 base and the J gene lost 4 bases, with 11 bases spanning the gap. This CDR3 contains 14 residues.

At least ten counts were recorded for this clonotype. CDR3 DNA: TGTGCCAGCAGCTTATGGAATGCGGGAGGGCCGAATGAGCAGTTCTTC. It encodes CASSLWNAGGPNEQFF. This rearrangement joins TRBV7-2 to TRBJ2-1; TRBD2 aligns across 9 bases. In germline, CDR1 is SGHTA, CDR2 FQGNSA. Germline trimming cut 2 bases from V and 7 bases from J; bases unmatched to any gene: 9. The length of the CDR3 is 16 residues.

About this clonotype itself: An end of the junction does not agree with germline; a read error may underlie this. CDR3 nucleotide sequence: TGCGTCAGCAGCCCCCGGACAGGGGGCGGCGGGGAGCTGTTTTTT. This sequence encodes CVSSPRTGGGGELFF. The rearrangement uses TRBV5-1 and TRBJ2-2, with 11 bases fitting TRBD1. Germline loops: CDR1 SGHRS, CDR2 YFSETQ. CDR3 size: 15 residues. Full variable domain (remainder filled in from reference TRBV5-1 and TRBJ2-2): KAGVTQTPRYLIKTRGQQVTLSCSPISGHRSVSWYQQTPGQGLQFLFEYFSETQRNKGNFPGRFSGRQFSNSRSEMNVSTLELGDSALYLCVSSPRTGGGGELFFGEGSRLTVL.

This clonotype was counted ten times or more. The chain recombines TRBV9 with TRBJ2-1, with D unresolved. This CDR3 is built from 17 residues. V lost 0 bases to trimming and J lost 0 bases, with 13 bases between them. Germline V gene lookup returns CDR1 SGDLS and CDR2 YYNGEE. The CDR3, as DNA: TGTGCCAGCAGCGTAGATGGCCGAAAGAGCTCCTACAATGAGCAGTTCTTC. Translating it yields CASSVDGRKSSYNEQFF.

This clonotype was seen only a few times. The chain links TRBV20-1 to TRBJ2-1; TRBD2 aligns across 8 bases. The J call may be mistaken, given a closer DNA end match to TRBJ2-7. This CDR3 is 16 amino acids long. CDR1 DFQATT and CDR2 SNEGSKA come from the germline V gene (reference sequence). The CDR3 DNA is TGCAGTGCTAGGGCCCGCCCGGGGGGGTCCTACAATGAGCAGTACTTC. Translation gives CSARARPGGSYNEQYF.

This clonotype was picked up one time. This clone may be a read error of a much larger clone one base away. The chain is built from TRBV12-3 or TRBV12-4 and TRBJ2-7; D is possibly TRBD1 (5 bases). The CDR3 spans 13 residues. CDR3 sequence reads: CASSNSQGYGQYF. The CDR3 DNA sequence: TGTGCCAGCAGTAACTCCCAGGGTTACGGGCAGTACTTC.

This chain links TRBV5-1 with TRBJ2-4; no definite D call. This CDR3 spans 18 amino acids. Germline CDR1 SGHRS, CDR2 YFSETQ. V was cut by 4 bases and J by 2 bases, with 22 bases left in between. In DNA, the CDR3 is TGCGCCAGCAGCCCATACTACGCCGTGAGTGGATCCAAAAACATTCAGTACTTC. Its translation is CASSPYYAVSGSKNIQYF. The variable domain in full, completed from reference TRBV5-1 and TRBJ2-4, reads KAGVTQTPRYLIKTRGQQVTLSCSPISGHRSVSWYQQTPGQGLQFLFEYFSETQRNKGNFPGRFSGRQFSNSRSEMNVSTLELGDSALYLCASSPYYAVSGSKNIQYFGAGTRLSVL.

The gene calls are TRBV5-1 and TRBJ1-2; D is possibly TRBD1 (5 bases). Germline V gene lookup returns CDR1 SGHRS and CDR2 YFSETQ. CDR3 length: 14 residues. V was cut by 3 bases and J by 6 bases, with 15 bases left in between. As DNA, the CDR3 is TGCGCCAGCAGCTGGGATGCCAGGGCTAATGGCTACACCTTC. Its translation: CASSWDARANGYTF. Combining the CDR3 with reference TRBV5-1 and TRBJ1-2 gives the whole variable domain KAGVTQTPRYLIKTRGQQVTLSCSPISGHRSVSWYQQTPGQGLQFLFEYFSETQRNKGNFPGRFSGRQFSNSRSEMNVSTLELGDSALYLCASSWDARANGYTFGSGTRLTVV.

This clonotype came up a few times. The chain is built from TRBV20-1 and TRBJ2-3; D ambiguous. Looked up from germline, CDR1 is DFQATT and CDR2 is SNEGSKA (reference sequence). Deletions cut 5 bases from V and 9 bases from J, with 12 bases between. This CDR3 comprises 11 residues. The CDR3 coding sequence is TGCAGTGCTCCCAGTGGGCCCACGCAGTATTTT. Its protein product is CSAPSGPTQYF.

The genes are TRBV6-2 or TRBV6-3 and TRBJ2-5; no reliable D call. Gene TRBJ2-7 matches the end of the DNA better, so the J call may be wrong. This CDR3 contains 13 residues. Germline CDR1 is MNHEY and CDR2 is SVGEGT. The CDR3 protein is CASGFSLIYEQYF. CDR3 coding DNA: TGTGCCAGCGGATTCTCCTTGATTTACGAGCAGTACTTC.

This clonotype has a handful of counts. The rearrangement joins TRBV5-4 to TRBJ2-1; D possibly corresponds to TRBD2 (6 bases). The germline V and J ends were trimmed by 5 bases and 2 bases, with 14 bases remaining between them. CDR1 and CDR2 (germline): SGHNT, YYREEE (reference sequence). The CDR3 is 15 residues long. The CDR3: CASRPTSSAYNEQFF. The CDR3 coding sequence is TGTGCCAGCAGGCCAACTAGCTCGGCCTACAATGAGCAGTTCTTC.

This rearrangement joins TRBV12-3 or TRBV12-4 to TRBJ2-7; D not certain. The germline V and J ends were trimmed by 5 bases and 2 bases, with 16 bases remaining between them. The CDR3 has 15 residues. The CDR3 loop reads CASSPPGPSAYEQYF. CDR3 coding DNA: TGTGCCAGCAGTCCGCCCGGGCCCAGCGCCTACGAGCAGTACTTC.

This clonotype was recorded many times. This rearrangement joins TRBV20-1 to TRBJ2-7, with a tentative D call TRBD2 (5 bases). The CDR3 loop spans 14 amino acids. Germline assignment: CDR1 DFQATT and CDR2 SNEGSKA (reference sequence). V lost 3 bases and J 4 bases, leaving 16 bases between the germline ends. The CDR3 nucleotides are TGCAGTGCTAGCGGGAACTCCGCCGGATACGAGCAGTACTTC. Protein product: CSASGNSAGYEQYF.

Ten or more counts support this clonotype. The rearrangement joins TRBV3-1 to TRBJ2-1; possibly TRBD1 or TRBD2 for D (5 bases each). Deletions cut 5 bases from V and 1 base from J, with 12 bases between. CDR3 length equals 15 residues. Germline lookup yields CDR1 LGHDT and CDR2 YNNKEL (reference sequence). CDR3 region: CASSTSRGSYNEQFF. The CDR3 nucleotides are TGTGCCAGCAGCACCTCGAGGGGATCCTACAATGAGCAGTTCTTC.

The chain recombines TRBV4-3 with TRBJ1-6; TRBD1 matches at 7 bases. CDR3 length: 17 amino acids. Losses at the gene ends were 1 base for V and 9 bases for J; bases not matched to a gene: 12. Per germline, CDR1 LGHNA and CDR2 YSLEER. The CDR3 loop reads CASSQGPRTGSSSPLHF. CDR3 DNA: TGCGCCAGCAGCCAAGGCCCTAGGACAGGTTCCAGTTCACCCCTCCACTTT.

The CDR3 spells CASSVEVRQPQHF. The CDR3 region has the DNA TGTGCCAGCAGCGTAGAGGTTAGGCAGCCCCAGCATTTT. J is TRBJ1-5 and V is TRBV7-2; D remains ambiguous. With 5 bases removed from V and 7 bases from J, the gap between germline ends came to 12 bases. The length of the CDR3 is 13 residues. CDR1 is SGHTA, CDR2 FQGNSA, per germline.

J is TRBJ2-7 and V is TRBV7-9; D gene unclear. Between the trimmed V and J ends, which lost 5 bases and 7 bases, there was a span of 15 bases. This CDR3 contains 13 residues. Looked up from germline, CDR1 is SEHNR and CDR2 is FQNEAQ (reference sequence). In DNA, the CDR3 is TGTGCCAGCAGCAACCCCACACTGGGGGAGCAGTACTTC. Translation gives CASSNPTLGEQYF.

The chain is built from TRBV15 and TRBJ2-3; TRBD1 matches 7 bases. This CDR3 is built from 15 residues. With V trimmed by 5 bases and J by 6 bases, 11 bases remained unmatched. The germline V gene has CDR1 LNHNV and CDR2 YYDKDF (reference sequence). CDR3 sequence reads: CATSGGQTFPDTQYF. As DNA, the CDR3 is TGTGCCACCAGCGGGGGACAGACCTTCCCCGATACGCAGTATTTT.

Concerning this clonotype itself: A much larger clone lies a single base off, so this may be a read error. The V and J genes are TRBV15 and TRBJ1-4; D may be TRBD1 (5 bases). This CDR3 spans 16 amino acids. The germline gives CDR1 LNHNV, CDR2 YYDKDF (reference sequence). CDR3 loop: CATSRDNQGTNERLFF. The CDR3 coding sequence is TGTGCCACCAGCAGAGATAACCAGGGAACTAATGAAAGACTGTTTTTT.

Concerning this clonotype: One end of the junction fails to match germline, which may point to a read error. The chain links TRBV4-1 to TRBJ1-5; D is possibly TRBD1 (6 bases). Germline assignment: CDR1 MGHRA and CDR2 YSYEKL. CDR3 length equals 17 residues. The DNA of the CDR3 is TGCGCCAGCAGCCAGAGGCAGGGGAGGAGGATGGATCAGCCCCGGCATTTT. Translating it yields CASSQRQGRRMDQPRHF.

The chain joins TRBV7-9 to TRBJ1-2; perhaps TRBD1 as D (6 bases). V lost 2 bases and J 4 bases, leaving 14 bases between the germline ends. The CDR3 contains 15 residues. CDR1 SEHNR and CDR2 FQNEAQ come from the germline V gene (reference sequence). The CDR3 region has the DNA TGTGCCAGCAGCTTATCCGACAGGTTAAGCTATGGCTACACCTTC. As protein: CASSLSDRLSYGYTF.

The V gene is TRBV15, the J gene TRBJ1-4; tentatively, D is TRBD1 (6 bases). Between the trimmed V and J ends, which lost 6 bases and 8 bases, there was a span of 19 bases. Germline CDR1 and CDR2: LNHNV and YYDKDF (reference sequence). The CDR3 loop spans 15 amino acids. As DNA, the CDR3 is TGTGCCACCAGAATGGCCAGGGGAAGGAGGGAAAAACTGTTTTTT. Translation: CATRMARGRREKLFF.